The 17 T cell receptor beta chains listed next were all sequenced from one sample in a study of CXCR3-negative and CXCR3-positive naive CD8 T cells (dated by TCRdb to between 2018 and 2021). Sequencing took place on a NextSeq 550. The Human TCR Profiling Kit (MiLaboratory) was used to prepare UMI-labeled 5' RACE TRB cDNA libraries. TCRdb reprocessed the sequencing reads and holds a single record per CDR3 protein sequence, with no DNA. This sample's records show 90,000 to 95,000 distinct CDR3 sequences. The top ten clones comprise around 1.8% of the sample. What was sequenced was naive CXCR3- CD8+ T cells from blood. Reading the label with the study, this specimen's cell subset or site is: CD45RO-CCR7+CD27+CD95- naive CD8+ T cells lacking CXCR3 (TNR3-). These receptors all come from a human donor in good health. Some clones in this sample may be carry-over from other donors' samples.

J is TRBJ2-1 and V is TRBV12-3 or TRBV12-4; lacking DNA, the TRBD2 call made by TCRdb goes unchecked. The CDR3 totals 15 residues. The chain's CDR3 is CASSLSGSIENEQFF.

The chain couples TRBV6-4 to TRBJ1-1. The CDR3 has 14 residues. CDR1 and CDR2 from the germline V gene are MRHNA and SNTAGT. This chain's CDR3 is CASSPTDGCTEAFF.

The chain uses TRBV7-9 and TRBJ1-1; TCRdb's assignment of TRBD1 cannot be checked, as there is no DNA. The CDR3 has 13 residues. Germline V gene sequence: CDR1 SEHNR, CDR2 FQNEAQ (reference sequence). The CDR3 loop is CASSLAGVPEAFF.

The chain is built from TRBV5-1 and TRBJ2-1; TCRdb selects TRBD1, and the lack of DNA leaves this call unchecked. CDR3 length: 12 residues. Germline CDR1 is SGHRS and CDR2 is YFSETQ. The CDR3 is CASSQGYNEQFF.

The genes are TRBV3-1 and TRBJ1-1. The CDR3 loop spans 14 amino acids. CDR1 and CDR2 from the germline V gene are LGHDT and YNNKEL (reference sequence). Here the CDR3 reads CASSQKLMNTEAFF.

The chain employs TRBV20-1 and TRBJ1-5; TCRdb outputs TRBD1, but without DNA this stays unchecked. There are 17 residues in the CDR3. The germline V gene has CDR1 DFQATT and CDR2 SNEGSKA (reference sequence). CDR3 sequence: CSASKATGGGSNQPQHF.

The chain links TRBV6-4 to TRBJ2-1; TCRdb's D call of TRBD2 is untestable without DNA. CDR1 is MRHNA and CDR2 is SNTAGT in the germline V gene. The CDR3 contains 15 residues. CDR3 region: CASSALAGEVDEQFF.

The chain joins TRBV4-3 to TRBJ2-3; the TRBD2 assignment by TCRdb is unverifiable without DNA. The CDR3 totals 16 residues. Looked up from germline, CDR1 is LGHNA and CDR2 is YSLEER. The CDR3: CASSQVGSGGTDTQYF.

The chain is built from TRBV11-3 and TRBJ1-2; the TRBD1 assignment by TCRdb is unverifiable without DNA. The CDR3 extends over 15 amino acids. Germline V gene data show CDR1 as SGHNT and CDR2 as YENEEA. CDR3 protein: CASSFGSLGEYGYTF.

The CDR3 sequence: CATSRTGGAYGYTF. V is TRBV15 and J is TRBJ1-2; the D call of TRBD1 rests on TCRdb alone, since no DNA is present to check it. The V gene's germline CDR1 is LNHNV and CDR2 YYDKDF (reference sequence). The CDR3 length is 14 residues.

V gene TRBV7-6 combines with J gene TRBJ2-7; TCRdb selects TRBD2, and the lack of DNA leaves this call unchecked. The CDR3 has 18 amino acids. Germline lookup yields CDR1 SGHVS and CDR2 FNYEAQ. CDR3 sequence: CASSLAHGASGLTYEQYF.

The V and J genes are TRBV10-3 and TRBJ1-2; TCRdb's assignment of TRBD1 cannot be checked, as there is no DNA. This CDR3 is 16 amino acids long. Germline V CDR1 and CDR2: ENHRY, SYGVKD. The CDR3 sequence is CAITPGQGFASGGYTF.

V is TRBV7-9 and J is TRBJ2-2; TCRdb's assignment of TRBD2 cannot be checked, as there is no DNA. The germline gives CDR1 SEHNR, CDR2 FQNEAQ (reference sequence). The CDR3 sequence is 15 residues long. The CDR3: CASSPPGRNTGELFF.

V is TRBV5-6 and J is TRBJ2-5; absent DNA, TCRdb's TRBD2 call cannot be checked. Germline V lookup: CDR1 SGHDT, CDR2 YYEEEE. The CDR3 is made up of 14 amino acids. The CDR3 is CASSSGTSVETQYF.

The chain combines TRBV9 with TRBJ1-2. There are 13 residues in the CDR3. From germline, CDR1 is SGDLS and CDR2 YYNGEE. Here the CDR3 reads CASSIDFNYGYTF.

The genes are TRBV9 and TRBJ1-1; the TCRdb call, TRBD1, lacks DNA for checking. CDR1 is SGDLS and CDR2 is YYNGEE in the germline V gene. The CDR3 covers 16 residues. This chain's CDR3 is CASSVSPLTGGTEAFF.

The J gene is TRBJ2-1, the V gene TRBV7-2. Germline lookup yields CDR1 SGHTA and CDR2 FQGNSA. The CDR3 contains 16 residues. CDR3 residues: CASSLGRGIPYNEQFF.